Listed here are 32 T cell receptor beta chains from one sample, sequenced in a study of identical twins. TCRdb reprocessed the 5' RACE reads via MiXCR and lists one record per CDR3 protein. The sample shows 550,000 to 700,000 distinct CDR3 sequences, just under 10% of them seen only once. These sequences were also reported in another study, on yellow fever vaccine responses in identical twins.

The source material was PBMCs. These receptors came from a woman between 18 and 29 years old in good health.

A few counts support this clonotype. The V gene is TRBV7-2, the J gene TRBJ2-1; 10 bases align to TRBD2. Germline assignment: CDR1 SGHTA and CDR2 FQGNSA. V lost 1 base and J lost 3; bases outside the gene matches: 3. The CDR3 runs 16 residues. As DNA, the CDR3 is TGTGCCAGCAGCTTAGTTCTAGCGGGGGACTACAATGAGCAGTTCTTC. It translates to CASSLVLAGDYNEQFF.

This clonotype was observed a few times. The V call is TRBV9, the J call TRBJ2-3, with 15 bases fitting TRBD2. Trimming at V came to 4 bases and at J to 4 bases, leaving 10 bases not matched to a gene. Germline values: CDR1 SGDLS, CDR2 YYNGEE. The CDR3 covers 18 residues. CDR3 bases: TGTGCCAGCAGCCAAACGCCCGGACTAGCGGGGGGGCCAGATACGCAGTATTTT. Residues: CASSQTPGLAGGPDTQYF.

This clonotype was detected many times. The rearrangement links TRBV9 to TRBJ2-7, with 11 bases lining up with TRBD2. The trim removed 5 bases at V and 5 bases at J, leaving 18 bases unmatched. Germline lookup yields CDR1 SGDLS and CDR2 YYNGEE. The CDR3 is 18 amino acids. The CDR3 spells CASRTSGNPGRVFDEQYF. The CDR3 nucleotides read TGTGCCAGCAGGACTAGCGGGAACCCGGGCCGCGTCTTCGACGAGCAGTACTTC.

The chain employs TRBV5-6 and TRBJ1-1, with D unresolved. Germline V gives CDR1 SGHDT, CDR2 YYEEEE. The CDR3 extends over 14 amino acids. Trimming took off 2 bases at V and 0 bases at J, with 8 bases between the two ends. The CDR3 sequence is CASSFLVLNTEAFF. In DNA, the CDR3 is TGTGCCAGCAGCTTTTTAGTTCTGAACACTGAAGCTTTCTTT.

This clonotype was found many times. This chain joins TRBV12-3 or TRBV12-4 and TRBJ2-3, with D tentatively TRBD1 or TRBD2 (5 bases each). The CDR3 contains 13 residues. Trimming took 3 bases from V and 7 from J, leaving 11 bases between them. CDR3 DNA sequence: TGTGCCAGCAGTTTGGGGACCGGGAATACGCAGTATTTT. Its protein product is CASSLGTGNTQYF.

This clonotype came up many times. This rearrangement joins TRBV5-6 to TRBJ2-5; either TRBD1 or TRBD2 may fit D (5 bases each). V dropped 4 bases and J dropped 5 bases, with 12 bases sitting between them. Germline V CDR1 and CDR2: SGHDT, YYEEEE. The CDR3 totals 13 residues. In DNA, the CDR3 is TGTGCCAGCAGCCTCGGGGCCGCGGAGACCCAGTACTTC. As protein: CASSLGAAETQYF.

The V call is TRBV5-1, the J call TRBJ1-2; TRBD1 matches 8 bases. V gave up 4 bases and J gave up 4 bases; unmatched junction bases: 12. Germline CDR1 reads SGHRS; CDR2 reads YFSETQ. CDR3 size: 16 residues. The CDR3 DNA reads TGCGCCAGCAGCGCGGACAGGGACGGGTCGGTCTATGGCTACACCTTC. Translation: CASSADRDGSVYGYTF.

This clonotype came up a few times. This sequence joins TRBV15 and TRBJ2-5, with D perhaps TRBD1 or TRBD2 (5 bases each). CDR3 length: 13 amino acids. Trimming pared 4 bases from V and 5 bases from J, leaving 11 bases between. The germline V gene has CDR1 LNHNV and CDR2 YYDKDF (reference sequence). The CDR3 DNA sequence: TGTGCCACCAGCACCCGGGGCGAGGAGACCCAGTACTTC. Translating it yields CATSTRGEETQYF. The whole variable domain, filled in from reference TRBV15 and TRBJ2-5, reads DAMVIQNPRYQVTQFGKPVTLSCSQTLNHNVMYWYQQKSSQAPKLLFHYYDKDFNNEADTPDNFQSRRPNTSFCFLDIRSPGLGDTAMYLCATSTRGEETQYFGPGTRLLVL.

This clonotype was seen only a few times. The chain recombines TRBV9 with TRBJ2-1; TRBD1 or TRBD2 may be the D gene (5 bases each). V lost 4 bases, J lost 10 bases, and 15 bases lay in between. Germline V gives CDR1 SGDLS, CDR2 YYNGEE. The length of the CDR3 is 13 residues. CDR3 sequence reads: CASSPFEGLEQFF. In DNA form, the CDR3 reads TGTGCCAGCAGCCCTTTTGAGGGGTTGGAGCAGTTCTTC.

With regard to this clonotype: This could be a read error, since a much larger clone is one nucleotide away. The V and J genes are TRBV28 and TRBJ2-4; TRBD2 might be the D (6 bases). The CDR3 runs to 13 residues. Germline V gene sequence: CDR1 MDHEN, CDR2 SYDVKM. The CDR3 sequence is CASTGVATNIQYF. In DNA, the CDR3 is TGTGCCAGCACGGGGGTAGCCACAAACATTCAGTACTTC.

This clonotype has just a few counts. In nucleotides, the CDR3 is TGTGCCAGCAGTCCCGCGGCACTAGCGGGGGGGCAAGAGACCCAGTACTTC. Translating gives CASSPAALAGGQETQYF. This chain joins TRBV7-6 and TRBJ2-5, with 13 positions matching TRBD2. This CDR3 spans 17 amino acids. Trimming cost V 6 bases and J 2 bases; bases outside gene matches: 9. The germline V gene has CDR1 SGHVS and CDR2 FNYEAQ.

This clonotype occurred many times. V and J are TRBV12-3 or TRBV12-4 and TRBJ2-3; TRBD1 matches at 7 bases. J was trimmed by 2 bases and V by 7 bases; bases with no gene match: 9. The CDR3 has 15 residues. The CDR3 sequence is CASTLGQTNTDTQYF. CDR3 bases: TGTGCCAGCACCCTGGGACAGACTAACACAGATACGCAGTATTTT.

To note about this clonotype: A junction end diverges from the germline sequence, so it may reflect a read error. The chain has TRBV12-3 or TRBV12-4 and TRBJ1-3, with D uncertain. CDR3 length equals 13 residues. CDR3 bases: TGTGCCAGCAGTTTCTGGTCTGGAAACACCAAATATTTT. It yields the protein CASSFWSGNTKYF.

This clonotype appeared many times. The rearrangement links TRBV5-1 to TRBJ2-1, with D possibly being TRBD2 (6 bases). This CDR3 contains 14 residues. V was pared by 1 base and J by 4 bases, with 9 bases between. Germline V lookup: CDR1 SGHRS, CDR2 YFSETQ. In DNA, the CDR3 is TGCGCCAGCAGCTTGTGGGGGGATTACAATGAGCAGTTCTTC. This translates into CASSLWGDYNEQFF.

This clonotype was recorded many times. CDR3 sequence (DNA): TGTGCCACCAGCAGAGTGAAGGGGACAGGGTACTACGAGCAGTACTTC. Translated, it gives CATSRVKGTGYYEQYF. The chain employs TRBV15 and TRBJ2-7; 9 nucleotides align to TRBD1. The trim removed 1 base at V and 3 bases at J, leaving 7 bases unmatched. The germline V gene has CDR1 LNHNV and CDR2 YYDKDF (reference sequence). This CDR3 region has 16 residues.

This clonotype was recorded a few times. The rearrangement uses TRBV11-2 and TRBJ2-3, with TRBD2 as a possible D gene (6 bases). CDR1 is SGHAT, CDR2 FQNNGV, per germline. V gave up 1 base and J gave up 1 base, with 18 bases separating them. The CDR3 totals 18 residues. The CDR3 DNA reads TGTGCCAGCAGCTTAGGGGAGGCGACGTGGACCCGCACAGATACGCAGTATTTT. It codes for CASSLGEATWTRTDTQYF.

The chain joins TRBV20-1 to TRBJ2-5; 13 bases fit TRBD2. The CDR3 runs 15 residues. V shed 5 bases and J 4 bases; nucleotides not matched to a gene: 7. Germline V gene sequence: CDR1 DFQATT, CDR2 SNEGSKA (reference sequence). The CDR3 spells CSAYEGLAGPETQYF. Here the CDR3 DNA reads TGCAGTGCTTATGAGGGACTAGCGGGACCAGAGACCCAGTACTTC.

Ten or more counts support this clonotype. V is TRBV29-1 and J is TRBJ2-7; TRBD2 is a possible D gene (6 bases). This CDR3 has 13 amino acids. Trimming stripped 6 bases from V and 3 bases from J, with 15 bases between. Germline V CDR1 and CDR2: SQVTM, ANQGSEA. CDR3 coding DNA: TGCAGCGTCTCGACGGGGAGGTTCTACGAGCAGTACTTC. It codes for CSVSTGRFYEQYF.

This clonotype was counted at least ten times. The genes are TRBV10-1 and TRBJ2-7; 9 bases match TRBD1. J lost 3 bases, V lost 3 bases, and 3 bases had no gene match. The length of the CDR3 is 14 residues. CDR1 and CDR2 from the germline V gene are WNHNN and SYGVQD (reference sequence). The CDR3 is CASSEMTGGYEQYF. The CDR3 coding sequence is TGCGCCAGCAGTGAAATGACAGGGGGCTACGAGCAGTACTTC.

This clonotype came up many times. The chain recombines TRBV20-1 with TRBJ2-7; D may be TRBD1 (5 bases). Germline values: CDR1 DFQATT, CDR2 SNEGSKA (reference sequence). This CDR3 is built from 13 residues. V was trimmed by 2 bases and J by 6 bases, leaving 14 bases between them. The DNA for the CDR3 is TGCAGTGCTAGAAGAGCAGGGCGAGGCGAGCAGTACTTC. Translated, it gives CSARRAGRGEQYF.

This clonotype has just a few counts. The CDR3 loop reads CSARDHVSGGGYTF. The CDR3 nucleotides are TGCAGTGCTAGAGATCACGTGTCGGGGGGCGGCTACACCTTC. This sequence joins TRBV20-1 and TRBJ1-2, with D possibly TRBD1 on 6 matching bases. The CDR3 runs to 14 residues. With 0 bases removed from V and 8 bases from J, the gap between germline ends came to 16 bases. CDR1 is DFQATT and CDR2 is SNEGSKA in the germline V gene (reference sequence).

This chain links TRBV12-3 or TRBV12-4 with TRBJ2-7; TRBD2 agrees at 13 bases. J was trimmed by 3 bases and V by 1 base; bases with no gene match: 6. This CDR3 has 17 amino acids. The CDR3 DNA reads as TGTGCCAGCAGTTTAGGAAGGACTAGCGGGAGTAACTACGAGCAGTACTTC. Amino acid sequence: CASSLGRTSGSNYEQYF.

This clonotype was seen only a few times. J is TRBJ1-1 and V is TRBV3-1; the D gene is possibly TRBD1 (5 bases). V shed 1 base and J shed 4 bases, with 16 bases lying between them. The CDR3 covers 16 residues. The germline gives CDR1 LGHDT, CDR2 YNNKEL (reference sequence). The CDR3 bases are TGTGCCAGCAGCCAAGTCGGAGGGGCGCCGAGCACTGAAGCTTTCTTT. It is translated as CASSQVGGAPSTEAFF.

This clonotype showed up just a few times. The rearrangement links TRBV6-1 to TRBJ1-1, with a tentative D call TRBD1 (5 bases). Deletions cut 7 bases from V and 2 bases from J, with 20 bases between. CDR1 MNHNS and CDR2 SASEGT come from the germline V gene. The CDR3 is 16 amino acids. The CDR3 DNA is TGTGCCAGCATTCCCCCCGAACCAGGGAGAAACACTGAAGCTTTCTTT. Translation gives CASIPPEPGRNTEAFF.

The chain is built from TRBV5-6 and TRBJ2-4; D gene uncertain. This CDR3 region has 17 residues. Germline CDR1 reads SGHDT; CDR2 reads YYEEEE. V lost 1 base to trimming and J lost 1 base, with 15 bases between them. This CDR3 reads CASSLSTAFEAKNIQYF. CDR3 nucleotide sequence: TGTGCCAGCAGCTTGTCCACGGCGTTTGAGGCCAAAAACATTCAGTACTTC.

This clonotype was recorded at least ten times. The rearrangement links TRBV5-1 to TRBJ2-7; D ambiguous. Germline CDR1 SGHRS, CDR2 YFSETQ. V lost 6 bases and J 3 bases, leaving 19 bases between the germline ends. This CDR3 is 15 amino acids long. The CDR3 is CASTPLLGNGYEQYF. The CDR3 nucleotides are TGCGCCAGCACCCCCCTTCTGGGAAATGGCTACGAGCAGTACTTC.

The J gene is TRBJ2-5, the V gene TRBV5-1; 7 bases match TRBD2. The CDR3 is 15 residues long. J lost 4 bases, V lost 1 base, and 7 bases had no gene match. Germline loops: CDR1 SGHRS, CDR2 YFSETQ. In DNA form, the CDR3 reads TGCGCCAGCAGCTTGATGGGGCGGGAGTTAGAGACCCAGTACTTC. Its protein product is CASSLMGRELETQYF.

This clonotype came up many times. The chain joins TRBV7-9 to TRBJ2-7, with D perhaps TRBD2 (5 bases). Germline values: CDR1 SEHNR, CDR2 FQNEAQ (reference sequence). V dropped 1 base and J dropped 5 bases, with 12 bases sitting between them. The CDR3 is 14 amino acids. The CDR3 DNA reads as TGTGCCAGCAGCTTAGGGCTAGCCATCCACGAGCAGTACTTC. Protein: CASSLGLAIHEQYF.

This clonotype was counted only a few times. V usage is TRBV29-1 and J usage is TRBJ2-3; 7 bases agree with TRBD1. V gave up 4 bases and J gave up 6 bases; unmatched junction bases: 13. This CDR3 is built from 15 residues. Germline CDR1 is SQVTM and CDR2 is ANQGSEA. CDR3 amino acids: CSVAFGAGGMDTQYF. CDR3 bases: TGCAGCGTTGCATTTGGGGCAGGGGGTATGGATACGCAGTATTTT.

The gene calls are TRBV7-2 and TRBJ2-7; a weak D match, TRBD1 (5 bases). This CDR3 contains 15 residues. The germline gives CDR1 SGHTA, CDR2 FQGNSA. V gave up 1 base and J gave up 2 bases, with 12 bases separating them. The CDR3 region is CASSLGLGRTYEQYF. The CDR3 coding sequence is TGTGCCAGCAGCTTAGGCCTGGGGCGAACCTACGAGCAGTACTTC.

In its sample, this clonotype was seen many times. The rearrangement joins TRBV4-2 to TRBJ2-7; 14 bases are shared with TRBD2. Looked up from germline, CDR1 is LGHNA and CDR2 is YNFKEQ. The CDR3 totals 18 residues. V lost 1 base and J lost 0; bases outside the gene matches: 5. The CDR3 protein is CASSQGLAGGPDSYEQYF. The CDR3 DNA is TGTGCCAGCAGCCAAGGACTAGCGGGAGGGCCTGACTCCTACGAGCAGTACTTC.

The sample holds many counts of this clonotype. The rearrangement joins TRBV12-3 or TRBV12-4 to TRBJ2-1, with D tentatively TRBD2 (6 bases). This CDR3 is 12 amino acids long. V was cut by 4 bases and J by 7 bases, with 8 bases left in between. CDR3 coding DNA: TGTGCCAGCAGTTCCCTAGCGAATGAGCAGTTCTTC. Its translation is CASSSLANEQFF.